Listed here are 26 T cell receptor beta chains from one sample, sequenced in a study of blood T cells in healthy people across ages. With a J-beta primer mix and a sample-barcoded 5' primer, a second PCR ran about 7 to 11 cycles. Via MiXCR, TCRdb re-called the 5' RACE reads, giving one row per CDR3 protein. The repertoire has hundreds of thousands of distinct CDR3 sequences, around 24% of them found once; the top ten carry roughly 10%. The sample was also linked to a second study, of T cells of mothers and their children.

The sequencing sample was made of blood. Receptor source: a boy younger than 18 in good health.

This chain uses TRBV29-1 with TRBJ1-1, with D unclear. The CDR3 is 11 amino acids. The germline CDR1 and CDR2 sequences are SQVTM and ANQGSEA. Between the trimmed V and J ends, which lost 5 bases and 5 bases, there was a span of 9 bases. The CDR3 spells CSVQRRTEAFF. DNA of the CDR3: TGCAGCGTTCAAAGGAGGACTGAAGCTTTCTTT. The full variable domain, rest sourced from reference TRBV29-1 and TRBJ1-1, is SAVISQKPSRDICQRGTSLTIQCQVDSQVTMMFWYRQQPGQSLTLIATANQGSEATYESGFVIDKFPISRPNLTFSTLTVSNMSPEDSSIYLCSVQRRTEAFFGQGTRLTVV.

This chain uses TRBV20-1 with TRBJ2-7, with 7 bases aligning to TRBD2. CDR3 length: 15 amino acids. With 2 bases clipped from V and 2 bases from J, the junction kept 9 bases outside the gene matches. Germline CDR1 and CDR2: DFQATT and SNEGSKA (reference sequence). CDR3 sequence (DNA): TGCAGTGCTAGAACTCTAAAGCGGGGTCCCTACGAGCAGTACTTC. Translation: CSARTLKRGPYEQYF.

This clonotype was seen more than once but under ten times. The J gene is TRBJ1-4, the V gene TRBV12-3 or TRBV12-4, with a tentative D call TRBD1 (5 bases). With 6 bases removed from V and 7 bases from J, the gap between germline ends came to 12 bases. The CDR3 is 13 amino acids. The CDR3 protein is CASSRRVGEKLFF. Here the CDR3 DNA reads TGTGCCAGCAGCCGCAGGGTGGGTGAAAAACTGTTTTTT.

In this sample, this clonotype turned up a few times. The rearrangement joins TRBV14 to TRBJ2-5; TRBD1 agrees at 7 bases. The J call may be incorrect, as the DNA end agrees better with TRBJ2-7. The germline CDR1 and CDR2 sequences are SGHDN and FVKESK. The CDR3 is made up of 16 amino acids. DNA for the CDR3: TGTGCCAGCAGCCAGACCACCGGGACAGCCTACTACGAGCAGTACTTC. This gives the protein CASSQTTGTAYYEQYF.

This clonotype was recorded once. J is TRBJ2-5 and V is TRBV28, with 7 bases identical to TRBD2. V lost 3 bases to trimming and J lost 2 bases; unmatched junction nucleotides: 15. This CDR3 comprises 18 residues. Germline V CDR1 and CDR2: MDHEN, SYDVKM. CDR3 residues: CASSFEGLWGGLQETQYF. The DNA of the CDR3 is TGTGCCAGCAGTTTTGAGGGGTTATGGGGGGGATTACAAGAGACCCAGTACTTC.

V and J are TRBV5-6 and TRBJ2-5; D is unclear. The V gene's germline CDR1 is SGHDT and CDR2 YYEEEE. V was pared by 0 bases and J by 4 bases, with 10 bases between. This CDR3 has 14 residues. DNA for the CDR3: TGTGCCAGCAGCTTGGTTGGGCAGCCAGAGACCCAGTACTTC. Its translation: CASSLVGQPETQYF. Filled out from reference TRBV5-6 and TRBJ2-5, the complete variable domain reads DAGVTQSPTHLIKTRGQQVTLRCSPKSGHDTVSWYQQALGQGPQFIFQYYEEEERQRGNFPDRFSGHQFPNYSSELNVNALLLGDSALYLCASSLVGQPETQYFGPGTRLLVL.

This clonotype was seen many times. At one end the junction does not follow the germline gene, possibly because of a read error. The chain joins TRBV11-2 to TRBJ1-4, with D maybe TRBD1 (6 bases). Germline-derived CDR1 and CDR2 are SGHAT and FQNNGV. The CDR3 has 16 amino acids. The CDR3 protein is CASSQITGRGNVKLFF. CDR3 in DNA: TGTGCCAGCAGCCAAATTACAGGGAGAGGGAATGTAAAACTGTTTTTT.

The chain joins TRBV18 to TRBJ1-2, with 9 bases identical to TRBD1. V lost 3 bases, J lost 4 bases, and 6 bases stayed unmatched. This CDR3 comprises 15 residues. Germline assignment: CDR1 KGHSH and CDR2 LQKENI. The CDR3 DNA sequence: TGTGCCAGCTCACCCGGGACAGGGATAACCTATGGCTACACCTTC. Protein product: CASSPGTGITYGYTF. The entire variable domain, with the rest obtained from reference TRBV18 and TRBJ1-2, is as follows: NAGVMQNPRHLVRRRGQEARLRCSPMKGHSHVYWYRQLPEEGLKFMVYLQKENIIDESGMPKERFSAEFPKEGPSILRIQQVVRGDSAAYFCASSPGTGITYGYTFGSGTRLTVV.

The table lists this clonotype with many counts. In DNA, the CDR3 is TGTGCCAGCAGCTTAGGTGTAGGGAGTTTCTTT. Its protein product is CASSLGVGSFF. The chain is built from TRBV7-2 and TRBJ1-1; D is unresolved. The CDR3 spans 11 residues. The germline V gene encodes CDR1 SGHTA and CDR2 FQGNSA. V lost 1 base and J lost 13, with 10 bases in between.

This clonotype was recorded a few times. This rearrangement joins TRBV7-3 to TRBJ2-1, with 10 bases lining up with TRBD2. The CDR3 has 17 residues. Germline V CDR1 and CDR2: SGHTA, FQGTGA. Losses at the gene ends were 5 bases for V and 7 bases for J; bases not matched to a gene: 14. In nucleotides, the CDR3 is TGTGCCAGCAGCCCCATGGAGCGGGGGGGCCCATTGAATGAGCAGTTCTTC. Its protein product is CASSPMERGGPLNEQFF.

In its sample, this clonotype was seen a few times. V is TRBV28 and J is TRBJ2-1, with a weak D call TRBD1 (5 bases). The CDR3 consists of 15 residues. Germline V gene data show CDR1 as MDHEN and CDR2 as SYDVKM. V shed 2 bases and J shed 8 bases, with 16 bases lying between them. CDR3 residues: CASSLNPRRAYEQFF. For the CDR3, the DNA is TGTGCCAGCAGTTTAAATCCCCGCAGGGCCTATGAGCAGTTCTTC. The entire variable domain, with the rest obtained from reference TRBV28 and TRBJ2-1, is as follows: DVKVTQSSRYLVKRTGEKVFLECVQDMDHENMFWYRQDPGLGLRLIYFSYDVKMKEKGDIPEGYSVSREKKERFSLILESASTNQTSMYLCASSLNPRRAYEQFFGPGTRLTVL.

This clonotype was seen just once. The chain has TRBV20-1 and TRBJ1-1; D is ambiguous. The ends were cut back, 7 bases at V and 1 base at J, with 4 bases in the middle. Germline V gives CDR1 DFQATT, CDR2 SNEGSKA (reference sequence). There are 10 residues in the CDR3. The CDR3 sequence is CSGENTEAFF. The CDR3 DNA sequence: TGCAGTGGTGAGAACACTGAAGCTTTCTTT.

This clonotype was seen ten or more times. The chain carries TRBV10-3 and TRBJ2-7, with TRBD2 matching 9 bases. The length of the CDR3 is 15 residues. Per the germline V gene, CDR1 is ENHRY and CDR2 is SYGVKD. Unmatched junction bases numbered 3, after V lost 3 bases and J lost 0 bases. The CDR3 DNA reads as TGTGCCATCAGTGACCCTAGCGGGGCCTCCTACGAGCAGTACTTC. It yields the protein CAISDPSGASYEQYF.

The count of this clonotype is one. The genes are TRBV12-3 or TRBV12-4 and TRBJ1-1, with 7 bases fitting TRBD1. V trimming: 5 bases; J trimming: 6 bases; junction bases outside the gene matches: 9. The length of the CDR3 is 14 residues. The CDR3 nucleotides are TGTGCCAGCAGTCAACAGGGGCGGGGGGCTGAAGCTTTCTTT. Its translation is CASSQQGRGAEAFF.

The V call is TRBV6-5, the J call TRBJ2-4; the D gene is possibly TRBD1 (6 bases). The germline V and J ends were trimmed by 0 bases and 2 bases, with 17 bases remaining between them. CDR3 length equals 18 residues. In germline, CDR1 is MNHEY, CDR2 SVGAGI. CDR3 amino acids: CASSYSLGAEITKNIQYF. CDR3 nucleotide sequence: TGTGCCAGCAGTTACTCTCTGGGGGCAGAAATTACCAAAAACATTCAGTACTTC.

The chain has TRBV4-2 and TRBJ1-4; no clear D gene. Germline V gives CDR1 LGHNA, CDR2 YNFKEQ. The length of the CDR3 is 15 residues. Trimming shortened V by 0 bases and J by 6 bases, and 11 bases separated the two germline ends. This CDR3 reads CASSQDTGLDEKLFF. In nucleotides, the CDR3 is TGTGCCAGCAGCCAAGATACGGGTTTGGATGAAAAACTGTTTTTT.

This clonotype was observed a few times. The chain joins TRBV4-3 to TRBJ2-7, with D perhaps TRBD1 or TRBD2 (5 bases each). V was cut by 2 bases and J by 4 bases, with 21 bases left in between. The CDR3 has 17 residues. From germline, CDR1 is LGHNA and CDR2 YSLEER. The CDR3 DNA is TGCGCCAGCAGCCAAACCAGAACGGGGCAGGGTCGTTACGAGCAGTACTTC. It yields the protein CASSQTRTGQGRYEQYF.

This clonotype was seen more than once but under ten times. The chain uses TRBV12-3 or TRBV12-4 and TRBJ1-4, with D tentatively TRBD1 (5 bases). Between the trimmed V and J ends, which lost 2 bases and 5 bases, there was a span of 6 bases. The CDR3 runs to 13 residues. The CDR3 is CASSLPGNEKLFF. CDR3 in DNA: TGTGCCAGCAGTTTACCAGGGAATGAAAAACTGTTTTTT.

This clonotype was counted between two and nine times. This rearrangement joins TRBV5-6 to TRBJ2-1; tentatively, D is TRBD2 (5 bases). The CDR3 is 16 amino acids. Germline CDR1 and CDR2: SGHDT and YYEEEE. V was pared by 4 bases and J by 0 bases, with 14 bases between. The CDR3 reads CASSPYEGFSYNEQFF. The CDR3 DNA follows: TGTGCCAGCAGCCCCTATGAGGGCTTCTCCTACAATGAGCAGTTCTTC.

This clonotype was counted a few times. For the CDR3, the DNA is TGCAGCGTTGATACATTTAGGGAGCAGTACTTC. This translates into CSVDTFREQYF. The chain links TRBV29-1 to TRBJ2-7; no definite D call. Germline lookup yields CDR1 SQVTM and CDR2 ANQGSEA. The CDR3 contains 11 residues. V lost 3 bases to trimming and J lost 7 bases, with 10 bases between them.

The rearrangement uses TRBV10-3 and TRBJ2-5, with a weak D call TRBD2 (5 bases). This CDR3 region has 13 residues. Germline loops: CDR1 ENHRY, CDR2 SYGVKD. The V end was cut by 2 bases, the J end by 6 bases, with 10 bases between. This CDR3 reads CAISEGEFKTQYF. The CDR3 bases are TGTGCCATCAGTGAGGGGGAGTTTAAGACCCAGTACTTC.

The chain carries TRBV19 and TRBJ2-5; possible D gene TRBD2, 7 bases. The closer fit of TRBJ2-7 to the DNA end suggests the J call may be wrong. There are 15 residues in the CDR3. CDR1 is LNHDA and CDR2 is SQIVND in the germline V gene (reference sequence). CDR3 DNA: TGTGCCAGCGGTCCCTACCGGGGGGCCCACTACGAGCAGTACTTC. Protein product: CASGPYRGAHYEQYF.

J is TRBJ2-7 and V is TRBV6-2 or TRBV6-3; D is possibly TRBD1 or TRBD2 (5 bases each). Trimming shortened V by 0 bases and J by 12 bases, and 15 bases separated the two germline ends. Germline assignment: CDR1 MNHEY and CDR2 SVGEGT. The CDR3 consists of 13 residues. The CDR3, as DNA: TGTGCCAGCAGTTACTCTTTACGGGACCGCGCGTACTTC. Amino acid sequence: CASSYSLRDRAYF.

The chain is built from TRBV4-2 and TRBJ2-1; 16 nucleotides align to TRBD2. Germline V gives CDR1 LGHNA, CDR2 YNFKEQ. Unmatched junction bases numbered 9, after V lost 4 bases and J lost 0 bases. The CDR3 is 20 residues long. In nucleotides, the CDR3 is TGTGCCAGCAGCCCAAGTTCAGGGACTAGCGGGAGGGTCTCCTACAATGAGCAGTTCTTC. It translates to CASSPSSGTSGRVSYNEQFF.

The gene calls are TRBV20-1 and TRBJ2-1, with 9 bases aligning to TRBD1. The CDR3 covers 12 residues. Germline loops: CDR1 DFQATT, CDR2 SNEGSKA (reference sequence). V trimming: 5 bases; J trimming: 8 bases; junction bases outside the gene matches: 4. The CDR3 bases are TGCAGTGCTCAACAGGGGGCCCATGAGCAGTTCTTC. Its translation is CSAQQGAHEQFF.

The chain joins TRBV7-9 to TRBJ2-1; TRBD1 might be the D (6 bases). The J call may be incorrect, as the DNA end agrees better with TRBJ2-7. Germline values: CDR1 SEHNR, CDR2 FQNEAQ (reference sequence). The CDR3 runs to 15 residues. For the CDR3, the DNA is TGTGCCAGCAGCTTAACCGGACAGACAAATTACGAGCAGTACTTC. Translation: CASSLTGQTNYEQYF.